The 3 T cell receptor beta chains below come from one sample, sequenced in a study of cytomegalovirus exposure and HLA in healthy donors. Researchers ran the PCR with 60 Vbeta and 13 Jbeta primers. The method was immunoSEQ multiplex PCR; TCRdb's version includes in-frame clones alone and lacks a portion of them. The sample includes about 130,000 clones, more than 80% of them seen just once. The specimen was PBMCs. All receptors come from a woman under 40 in good health and CMV-seropositive.

The chain links TRBV15 to TRBJ2-7; possibly TRBD1 for D (6 bases). This CDR3 has 17 residues. Germline V lookup: CDR1 LNHNV, CDR2 YYDKDF (reference sequence). Trimming pared 0 bases from V and 3 bases from J, leaving 18 bases between. The CDR3 here is CATSRDRGTKGGYEQYF. Written as DNA, the CDR3 is TGTGCCACCAGCAGAGATAGGGGGACGAAGGGCGGCTACGAGCAGTACTTC.

This rearrangement joins TRBV6-5 to TRBJ2-7; D might be TRBD2 (5 bases). V lost 6 bases and J 0 bases, leaving 12 bases between the germline ends. Germline CDR1 and CDR2: MNHEY and SVGAGI. The length of the CDR3 is 14 residues. CDR3 coding DNA: TGTGCCAGCAGGATAAGGAGGATCTCCTACGAGCAGTACTTC. Protein sequence: CASRIRRISYEQYF.

The chain uses TRBV27 and TRBJ1-4, with D possibly being TRBD1 (5 bases). The CDR3 has 14 residues. V lost 2 bases and J 7 bases, leaving 11 bases between the germline ends. Germline CDR1 reads MNHEY; CDR2 reads SMNVEV (reference sequence). CDR3 protein: CASSLVGGSEKLFF. CDR3 sequence (DNA): TGTGCCAGCAGTTTAGTTGGGGGGAGTGAAAAACTGTTTTTT.